Listed here are 7 T cell receptor beta chains from one sample, sequenced in a study of T cells in localized non-small cell lung cancer. This table comes from immunoSEQ multiplex PCR, and its TCRdb copy is limited to in-frame clones, with some not included. The sample holds 3,000 or so clones, approximately 25% seen once. Material: normal lung tissue next to the tumor, obtained before any cancer treatment. The receptors stem from a man aged 35 to 70 with stage III squamous cell lung carcinoma.

This rearrangement joins TRBV11-3 to TRBJ2-1, with 8 bases identical to TRBD1. Per the germline V gene, CDR1 is SGHNT and CDR2 is YENEEA. The CDR3 spans 14 residues. Germline trimming cut 2 bases from V and 7 bases from J; bases unmatched to any gene: 4. The CDR3 nucleotides read TGTGCCAGCAGCTTACAGGGGGCGGGAAATGAGCAGTTCTTC. It is translated as CASSLQGAGNEQFF. The full variable domain, with the rest looked up from reference TRBV11-3 and TRBJ2-1, is EAGVVQSPRYKIIEKKQPVAFWCNPISGHNTLYWYLQNLGQGPELLIRYENEEAVDDSQLPKDRFSAERLKGVDSTLKIQPAELGDSAVYLCASSLQGAGNEQFFGPGTRLTVL.

The chain joins TRBV18 to TRBJ2-5; TRBD1 aligns across 11 bases. The CDR3 is 15 amino acids. The germline V gene has CDR1 KGHSH and CDR2 LQKENI. The J segment lost 5 bases and the V segment lost 2 bases, leaving 4 bases of the junction unmatched. CDR3 sequence (DNA): TGTGCCAGCTCACCAGGACAGGGGGCAAGGGAGACCCAGTACTTC. Its protein is CASSPGQGARETQYF.

This clone is medium-sized in the sample. The genes are TRBV6-8 and TRBJ1-1; TRBD1 might be the D (5 bases). From germline, CDR1 is MNHGY and CDR2 SAAAGT. There are 13 residues in the CDR3. Trimming shortened V by 11 bases and J by 0 bases, and 13 bases separated the two germline ends. The CDR3 is CAGGASMNTEAFF. In nucleotides, the CDR3 is TGTGCCGGCGGGGCAAGCATGAACACTGAAGCTTTCTTT.

In this sample, this clone turned up a few times. The rearrangement links TRBV5-1 to TRBJ2-5, with a weak D call TRBD2 (7 bases). With 2 bases removed from V and 4 bases from J, the gap between germline ends came to 12 bases. Germline CDR1 reads SGHRS; CDR2 reads YFSETQ. The CDR3 runs 14 residues. CDR3 nucleotide sequence: TGCGCCAGCAGCTTATTGGGGGGGCCAGAGACCCAGTACTTC. This gives the protein CASSLLGGPETQYF.

The chain uses TRBV6-8 and TRBJ2-2; TRBD2 matches 9 bases. J gave up 7 bases and V 6 bases, and 15 bases lay outside the gene matches. This CDR3 comprises 17 residues. Germline loops: CDR1 MNHGY, CDR2 SAAAGT. CDR3 in DNA: TGTGCCAGCAGCGGCCCGGGCGGGGGGGCAGCGGGCGGGGAGCTGTTTTTT. This encodes CASSGPGGGAAGGELFF.

The rearrangement uses TRBV9 and TRBJ2-1; the match to TRBD2 covers 10 bases. The CDR3 is 15 amino acids. Germline V gene sequence: CDR1 SGDLS, CDR2 YYNGEE. J gave up 6 bases and V 1 base, and 4 bases lay outside the gene matches. CDR3 loop: CASSVLAGASNEQFF. CDR3 bases: TGTGCCAGCAGCGTACTAGCGGGGGCCTCCAATGAGCAGTTCTTC.

The chain couples TRBV19 to TRBJ1-6; D is uncertain. Trimming cost V 4 bases and J 0 bases, with 10 bases left between them. This CDR3 spans 16 amino acids. Germline CDR1 LNHDA, CDR2 SQIVND (reference sequence). Here the CDR3 DNA reads TGTGCCAGTAGTACCCGCCGGAGCTCCTATAATTCACCCCTCCACTTT. Encoded protein: CASSTRRSSYNSPLHF.